This T cell receptor beta chain was identified during a study of cytomegalovirus exposure and HLA in healthy donors. Across the study: The platform used for the approximately 130 validation repertoires matched that of the roughly 670 first-cohort repertoires, a later analysis reported. Study findings and constraints: Diagnosis of cytomegalovirus status made by the classifier reportedly showed high specificity and sensitivity. In vitro testing confirmed a few CMV-associated chains as specific for CMV antigens. Later, an analysis found that TCR clusters from the first cohort tended to co-occur in the 120 validation repertoires.

Libraries were prepared by immunoSEQ multiplex PCR; TCRdb keeps only in-frame clonotypes and omits some of them. The sample lists 160,000 or so clones; approximately 87% were seen once. The CDR3 covers 14 residues. With 4 bases removed from V and 3 bases from J, the gap between germline ends came to 10 bases. Germline-derived CDR1 and CDR2 are SGHRS and YFSETQ. About this clone: The antigen is not known.

The sequenced sample consisted of PBMCs. The sequence derives from a young woman in good health and CMV-seronegative. The chain carries TRBV5-1 and TRBJ2-2; a weak D match, TRBD2 (5 bases). The CDR3 sequence: CASSQLADTGELFF. The CDR3 DNA reads as TGCGCCAGCAGCCAGCTAGCTGACACCGGGGAGCTGTTTTTT.